These 15 T cell receptor beta chains were all obtained from the same sample, sequenced in a study of CD8+ T cells in alopecia areata. Isolated RNA was reverse transcribed into cDNA used as the sequencing template. This table comes from immunoSEQ multiplex PCR, and its TCRdb copy is limited to in-frame clones, with some not included. Among hundreds of thousands of clones listed, about three fifths were seen once. Treatment described: oral pan-JAK inhibitor, 5-10 mg twice daily. The sequencing used CD4+ T cells sorted from blood, collected between weeks 51 and 54, from a patient treated with tofacitinib. The source of these receptors is a human donor with alopecia areata.

The chain uses TRBV9 and TRBJ1-2; 8 bases map to TRBD1. Germline loops: CDR1 SGDLS, CDR2 YYNGEE. The CDR3 loop spans 12 amino acids. The J segment lost 10 bases and the V segment lost 3 bases, leaving 5 bases of the junction unmatched. As DNA, the CDR3 is TGTGCCAGCAGCGGACAGACAGGGGACTACACCTTC. Translated, it gives CASSGQTGDYTF.

The chain combines TRBV6-6 with TRBJ2-7; D might be TRBD2 (6 bases). The CDR3 is 12 residues long. The germline V gene has CDR1 MNHNY and CDR2 SVGAGI (reference sequence). V lost 10 bases and J 6 bases, leaving 16 bases between the germline ends. Here the CDR3 DNA reads TGTGCCACCGGACTGCAGGGAGGCGAGCAGTACTTC. Encoded protein: CATGLQGGEQYF.

This clone was detected a few times. The chain has TRBV29-1 and TRBJ2-2, with a possible D match to TRBD1 (8 bases). V gave up 6 bases and J gave up 6 bases, with 17 bases separating them. CDR1 SQVTM and CDR2 ANQGSEA come from the germline V gene. This CDR3 has 14 amino acids. The CDR3 DNA is TGCAGCGTCTCGGGAGGACAGGGACCCGGGGAGCTGTTTTTT. Protein: CSVSGGQGPGELFF.

The chain is built from TRBV6-6 and TRBJ1-1; the D is unclear. CDR3 length equals 11 residues. The germline V gene encodes CDR1 MNHNY and CDR2 SVGAGI (reference sequence). V gave up 5 bases and J gave up 2 bases, with 3 bases separating them. CDR3 loop: CASSDNTEAFF. CDR3 bases: TGTGCCAGCAGTGACAACACTGAAGCTTTCTTT.

The gene calls are TRBV30 and TRBJ1-1; a weak D match, TRBD1 (5 bases). CDR3 length equals 13 residues. CDR1 and CDR2 (germline): GTSNPN, SVGIG (reference sequence). Trimming left V 5 bases short and J 4 bases short, with 14 bases between. The CDR3 region has the DNA TGTGCCTGGGGGGCCTGGGGGATCACTGAAGCTTTCTTT. Translated: CAWGAWGITEAFF.

This clone was found a few times. The V call is TRBV29-1, the J call TRBJ2-7; TRBD2 is a possible D gene (6 bases). Trimming took 2 bases from V and 5 from J, leaving 19 bases between them. The germline V gene encodes CDR1 SQVTM and CDR2 ANQGSEA. CDR3 size: 15 residues. The CDR3 region is CSVELPRGGRHEQYF. CDR3 DNA: TGCAGCGTTGAATTACCGCGGGGCGGCCGACACGAGCAGTACTTC.

The rearrangement joins TRBV30 to TRBJ2-7, with 10 bases fitting TRBD1. CDR1 and CDR2 (germline): GTSNPN, SVGIG (reference sequence). The V and J ends lost 1 base and 0 bases, in that order; junction bases with no gene match: 3. The CDR3 is 15 residues long. CDR3 loop: CAWSEGQGSSYEQYF. CDR3 sequence (DNA): TGTGCCTGGAGTGAGGGACAGGGGTCCTCCTACGAGCAGTACTTC.

The genes are TRBV7-2 and TRBJ2-5; possible D gene TRBD1, 5 bases. Germline CDR1 and CDR2: SGHTA and FQGNSA. The CDR3 is 13 residues long. V was clipped by 3 bases and J by 5 bases, with 10 bases between them. The CDR3 DNA sequence: TGTGCCAGCAGCTTGTCAGGGATGGAGACCCAGTACTTC. Protein sequence: CASSLSGMETQYF.

The gene calls are TRBV7-2 and TRBJ2-7, with 7 positions matching TRBD2. Germline V gene sequence: CDR1 SGHTA, CDR2 FQGNSA. V gave up 2 bases and J gave up 0 bases; unmatched junction bases: 7. This CDR3 has 16 amino acids. In DNA, the CDR3 is TGTGCCAGCAGCTTAATCTCTAGCGGCCGCTCCTACGAGCAGTACTTC. It yields the protein CASSLISSGRSYEQYF.

This clone was counted between two and nine times. V gene TRBV29-1 combines with J gene TRBJ2-2, with 8 nucleotides matching TRBD1. The junction had 11 bases not matched to a gene; V was cut back by 7 bases and J by 7 bases. Germline V gene sequence: CDR1 SQVTM, CDR2 ANQGSEA. The length of the CDR3 is 14 residues. This chain's CDR3 is CSAGGQGWSGELFF. CDR3 in DNA: TGCAGCGCTGGTGGACAGGGATGGAGCGGGGAGCTGTTTTTT.

The V and J genes are TRBV19 and TRBJ1-2; TRBD1 aligns across 7 bases. This CDR3 spans 11 amino acids. The germline V gene has CDR1 LNHDA and CDR2 SQIVND (reference sequence). J lost 10 bases, V lost 6 bases, and 5 bases had no gene match. For the CDR3, the DNA is TGTGCCAGTAGGTCGACAGGGACCTACACCTTC. This sequence encodes CASRSTGTYTF.

V is TRBV30 and J is TRBJ1-1; D is unresolved. Germline V lookup: CDR1 GTSNPN, CDR2 SVGIG (reference sequence). Trimming left V 0 bases short and J 7 bases short, with 12 bases between. This CDR3 is 13 amino acids long. The CDR3 region is CAWSVGRSLEAFF. In DNA, the CDR3 is TGTGCCTGGAGTGTAGGACGGTCACTTGAAGCTTTCTTT. The complete variable domain, with remaining parts taken from reference TRBV30 and TRBJ1-1, reads SQTIHQWPATLVQPVGSPLSLECTVEGTSNPNLYWYRQAAGRGLQLLFYSVGIGQISSEVPQNLSASRPQDRQFILSSKKLLLSDSGFYLCAWSVGRSLEAFFGQGTRLTVV.

The chain is built from TRBV19 and TRBJ1-5; D is unresolved. V lost 3 bases to trimming and J lost 6 bases, with 9 bases between them. CDR1 is LNHDA and CDR2 is SQIVND in the germline V gene (reference sequence). The CDR3 length is 13 residues. CDR3 sequence reads: CASSIEGPQPQHF. The CDR3 DNA sequence: TGTGCCAGTAGTATCGAAGGGCCTCAGCCCCAGCATTTT.

CDR3 in DNA: TGTGCCAGCAGCTCACGGGACGGTCACAATGAGCAGTTCTTC. This sequence encodes CASSSRDGHNEQFF. The J gene is TRBJ2-1, the V gene TRBV5-4, with D perhaps TRBD1 or TRBD2 (5 bases each). Germline CDR1 is SGHNT and CDR2 is YYREEE (reference sequence). Trimming removed 3 bases from V and 5 bases from J, with 12 bases in between. This CDR3 is built from 14 residues.

The genes are TRBV13 and TRBJ1-3; no clear D gene. This CDR3 region has 13 residues. V shed 5 bases and J shed 4 bases, with 9 bases lying between them. Germline V lookup: CDR1 PRHDT, CDR2 FYEKMQ (reference sequence). As DNA, the CDR3 is TGTGCCAGCAGCCTCCTTTCCGGAAACACCATATATTTT. It yields the protein CASSLLSGNTIYF.